One sample yielded the 2 T cell receptor beta chains listed below, sequenced in a study of blood T cell repertoires in COVID-19. The protocol was immunoSEQ multiplex PCR, while the TCRdb copy is restricted to in-frame clones and leaves out a portion. The table includes about 280,000 clones, around nine tenths detected once. The sequenced sample consisted of PBMCs or T cells enriched from blood (not recorded which). The origin of the receptors is a middle-aged woman who had recovered from COVID-19.

The J gene is TRBJ2-2, the V gene TRBV5-8; 11 positions match TRBD1. This CDR3 has 15 residues. Germline trimming cut 4 bases from V and 5 bases from J; bases unmatched to any gene: 4. Germline loops: CDR1 SGHTS, CDR2 YDEGEE. The CDR3 DNA reads as TGTGCCAGCAGCATTGGACAGGGGGCGACCGGGGAGCTGTTTTTT. This codes for CASSIGQGATGELFF.

This clone was counted a few times. This chain joins TRBV10-2 and TRBJ2-5; 8 positions match TRBD2. Germline-derived CDR1 and CDR2 are WSHSY and SAAADI. V was clipped by 6 bases and J by 1 base; unmatched bases: 7. This CDR3 is built from 15 residues. This CDR3 is CASRASGSIQETQYF. In DNA, the CDR3 is TGCGCCAGCAGGGCTAGCGGGTCAATCCAAGAGACCCAGTACTTC.